These 8 T cell receptor beta chains were all obtained from the same sample, sequenced in a study of OX40 agonist ivuxolimab in advanced cancers. The protocol was immunoSEQ multiplex PCR, while the TCRdb copy is restricted to in-frame clones and leaves out a portion. The sample has roughly 25,000 clones, around 73% seen once. The sample was CD4+ or CD8+ T cells sorted from blood, taken in a trial of the OX40 agonist ivuxolimab. The receptors originated from an adult with an advanced solid tumor such as melanoma, head and neck, liver or kidney cancer.

This clone was recorded once. The rearrangement joins TRBV11-2 to TRBJ2-7, with 9 bases lining up with TRBD2. The CDR3 sequence is 14 residues long. The germline V gene encodes CDR1 SGHAT and CDR2 FQNNGV. V was clipped by 5 bases and J by 5 bases; unmatched bases: 7. CDR3 residues: CASSLLAGVHEQYF. The CDR3 DNA follows: TGTGCCAGCAGCCTTTTAGCGGGGGTTCACGAGCAGTACTTC.

In nucleotides, the CDR3 is TGTGCCAGCAGCACTTGGGACTCTGGGGCCAACGTCCTGACTTTC. Translated, it gives CASSTWDSGANVLTF. The chain joins TRBV9 to TRBJ2-6; D call uncertain. Trimming took 4 bases from V and 0 from J, leaving 8 bases between them. The length of the CDR3 is 15 residues. Germline CDR1 reads SGDLS; CDR2 reads YYNGEE.

The chain employs TRBV19 and TRBJ2-1; TRBD1 aligns across 9 bases. CDR1 and CDR2 from the germline V gene are LNHDA and SQIVND (reference sequence). Trimming removed 5 bases from V and 5 bases from J; junction bases left unmatched: 13. The CDR3 length is 17 residues. CDR3 DNA sequence: TGTGCCAGTAGTCCAAATCCGGGGACAGGGTACCACAATGAGCAGTTCTTC. This translates into CASSPNPGTGYHNEQFF.

The rearrangement joins TRBV12-5 to TRBJ1-1; tentative D call: TRBD1 (5 bases). Trimming removed 3 bases at V and 8 bases at J, with 13 bases between. Germline-derived CDR1 and CDR2 are LGHNT and FRNRAP. The CDR3 is 13 residues long. The DNA for the CDR3 is TGTGCTAGTGGTTTCGGGCCTTGGGGGGAAGCTTTCTTT. Translation gives CASGFGPWGEAFF.

The rearrangement joins TRBV7-2 to TRBJ2-7; D gene uncertain. V was trimmed by 1 base and J by 5 bases, leaving 12 bases between them. The CDR3 spans 14 residues. From germline, CDR1 is SGHTA and CDR2 FQGNSA. Here the CDR3 DNA reads TGTGCCAGCAGCTTAGATCGGGCAAGAAACGAGCAGTACTTC. It yields the protein CASSLDRARNEQYF.

V and J are TRBV6-6 and TRBJ1-5; TRBD1 is a possible D gene (6 bases). This CDR3 has 14 residues. V lost 7 bases and J lost 0, with 10 bases in between. CDR1 and CDR2 from the germline V gene are MNHNY and SVGAGI (reference sequence). CDR3 sequence: CASKGVYSNQPQHF. The CDR3 DNA reads as TGTGCCAGCAAGGGGGTTTATAGCAATCAGCCCCAGCATTTT.

This sequence joins TRBV7-3 and TRBJ2-3; 8 bases are shared with TRBD2. This CDR3 has 15 residues. The germline gives CDR1 SGHTA, CDR2 FQGTGA. Unmatched junction bases numbered 5, after V lost 4 bases and J lost 2 bases. CDR3 DNA sequence: TGTGCCAGCAGCTCCACTAGCGGACTCACAGATACGCAGTATTTT. This codes for CASSSTSGLTDTQYF. Filled out from reference TRBV7-3 and TRBJ2-3, the complete variable domain reads GAGVSQTPSNKVTEKGKYVELRCDPISGHTALYWYRQSLGQGPEFLIYFQGTGAADDSGLPNDRFFAVRPEGSVSTLKIQRTERGDSAVYLCASSSTSGLTDTQYFGPGTRLTVL.

V usage is TRBV12-5 and J usage is TRBJ1-1, with a possible D match to TRBD1 (6 bases). Trimming took off 6 bases at V and 8 bases at J, with 10 bases between the two ends. This CDR3 region has 11 residues. Looked up from germline, CDR1 is LGHNT and CDR2 is FRNRAP. Written as DNA, the CDR3 is TGTGCTAGTGGCTCGGACAGCGAAGCTTTCTTT. This codes for CASGSDSEAFF.